This TCR beta chain was recovered during a study of T cell responses to AZD1222 COVID-19 vaccine. Broader study findings: Donor demographics were predominantly white British with a female majority; clonal diversity may be underestimated.

Germline assignment: CDR1 SGHTA and CDR2 FQGNSA. The length of the CDR3 is 15 residues. Trimming took 5 bases from V and 3 from J, leaving 16 bases between them. Sequencing used immunoSEQ multiplex PCR; TCRdb keeps in-frame clones, though not all of them. The repertoire consists of about 150,000 clones, with about 87% occurring once and the leading ten covering 3% to 3.5%. About this clone itself: Its specificity is unknown.

This receptor was identified in an adult in good health. This rearrangement joins TRBV7-2 to TRBJ1-2; D ambiguous. Sample: peripheral blood, taken on day 0 of AZD1222 vaccination. The CDR3 DNA reads as TGTGCCAGCAGCCCGAGCTTATGGGATCACTATGGCTACACCTTC. This encodes CASSPSLWDHYGYTF.